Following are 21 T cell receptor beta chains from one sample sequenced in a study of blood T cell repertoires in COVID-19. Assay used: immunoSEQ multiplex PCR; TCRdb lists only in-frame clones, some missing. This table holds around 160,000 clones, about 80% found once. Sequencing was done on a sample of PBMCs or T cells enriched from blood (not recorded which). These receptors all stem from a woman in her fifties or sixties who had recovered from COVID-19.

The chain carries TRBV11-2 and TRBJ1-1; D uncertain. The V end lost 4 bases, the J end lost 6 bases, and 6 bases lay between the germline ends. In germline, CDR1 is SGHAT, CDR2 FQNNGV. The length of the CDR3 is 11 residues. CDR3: CASSSNSEAFF. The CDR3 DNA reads TGTGCCAGCAGCTCCAATTCTGAAGCTTTCTTT.

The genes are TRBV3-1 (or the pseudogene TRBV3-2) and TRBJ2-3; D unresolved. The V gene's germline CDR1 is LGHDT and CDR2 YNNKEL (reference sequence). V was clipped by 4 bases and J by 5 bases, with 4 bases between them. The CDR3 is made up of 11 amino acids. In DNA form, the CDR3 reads TGTGCCAGCAGCCGTCGAGATACGCAGTATTTT. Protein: CASSRRDTQYF.

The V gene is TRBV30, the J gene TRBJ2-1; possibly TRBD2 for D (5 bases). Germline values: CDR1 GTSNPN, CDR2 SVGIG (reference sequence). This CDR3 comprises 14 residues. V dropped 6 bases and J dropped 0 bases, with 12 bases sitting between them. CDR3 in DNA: TGTGCCTGTGGGGTAGCGAACTCCTACAATGAGCAGTTCTTC. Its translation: CACGVANSYNEQFF.

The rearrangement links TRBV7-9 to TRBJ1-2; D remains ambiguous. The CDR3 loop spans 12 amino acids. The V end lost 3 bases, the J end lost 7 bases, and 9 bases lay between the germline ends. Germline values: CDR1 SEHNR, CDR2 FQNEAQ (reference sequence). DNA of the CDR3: TGTGCCAGCAGCTTGAGGGTGGGTGGCTACACCTTC. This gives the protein CASSLRVGGYTF.

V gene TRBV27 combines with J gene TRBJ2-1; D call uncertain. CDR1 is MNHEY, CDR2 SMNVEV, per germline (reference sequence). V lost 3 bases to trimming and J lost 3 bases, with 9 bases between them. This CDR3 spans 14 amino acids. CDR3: CASSLLPLYNEQFF. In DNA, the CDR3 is TGTGCCAGCAGTTTGCTTCCACTCTACAATGAGCAGTTCTTC.

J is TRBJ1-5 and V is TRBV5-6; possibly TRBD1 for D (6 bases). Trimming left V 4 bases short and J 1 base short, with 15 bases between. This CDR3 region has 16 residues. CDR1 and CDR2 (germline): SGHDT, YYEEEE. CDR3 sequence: CASSRPRTASNQPQHF. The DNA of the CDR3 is TGTGCCAGCAGCCGACCGAGGACAGCGAGCAATCAGCCCCAGCATTTT.

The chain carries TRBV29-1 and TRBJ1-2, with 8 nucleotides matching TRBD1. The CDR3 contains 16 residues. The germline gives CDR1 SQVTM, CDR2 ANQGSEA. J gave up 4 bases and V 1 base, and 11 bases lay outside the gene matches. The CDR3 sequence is CSVEVPAGGVSYGYTF. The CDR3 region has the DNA TGCAGCGTTGAAGTGCCTGCAGGGGGCGTATCCTATGGCTACACCTTC.

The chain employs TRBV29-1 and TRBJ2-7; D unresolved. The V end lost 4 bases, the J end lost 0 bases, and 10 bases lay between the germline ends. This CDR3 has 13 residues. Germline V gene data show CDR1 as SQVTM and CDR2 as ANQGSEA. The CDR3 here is CSVALASSYEQYF. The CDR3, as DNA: TGCAGCGTTGCCTTGGCCAGCTCCTACGAGCAGTACTTC.

The chain's CDR3 is CASSQPTRTGEETQYF. As DNA, the CDR3 is TGTGCCAGCAGCCAACCCACGAGGACAGGGGAAGAGACCCAGTACTTC. This chain uses TRBV14 with TRBJ2-5, with 9 bases identical to TRBD1. The V gene's germline CDR1 is SGHDN and CDR2 FVKESK. After removal of 2 bases from V and 3 bases from J, the junction contained 7 bases not matched to a gene. The CDR3 contains 16 residues.

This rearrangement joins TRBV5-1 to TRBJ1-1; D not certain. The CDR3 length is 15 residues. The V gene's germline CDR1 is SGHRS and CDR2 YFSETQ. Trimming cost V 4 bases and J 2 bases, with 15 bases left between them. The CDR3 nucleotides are TGCGCCAGCAGCCTCGTAGAGGGATTCAACACTGAAGCTTTCTTT. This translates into CASSLVEGFNTEAFF.

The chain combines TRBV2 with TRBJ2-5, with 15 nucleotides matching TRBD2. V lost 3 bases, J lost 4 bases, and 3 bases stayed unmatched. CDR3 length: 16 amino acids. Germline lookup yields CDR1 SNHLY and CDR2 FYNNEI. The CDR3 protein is CASSEVGLAGGETQYF. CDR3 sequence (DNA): TGTGCCAGCAGTGAGGTGGGACTAGCGGGGGGAGAGACCCAGTACTTC.

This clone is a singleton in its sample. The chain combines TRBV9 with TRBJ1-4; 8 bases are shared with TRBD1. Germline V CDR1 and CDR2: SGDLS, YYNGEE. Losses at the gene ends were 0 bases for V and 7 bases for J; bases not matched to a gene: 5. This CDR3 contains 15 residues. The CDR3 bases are TGTGCCAGCAGCGTAGGCACAGGGGGAGTTGAAAAACTGTTTTTT. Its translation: CASSVGTGGVEKLFF.

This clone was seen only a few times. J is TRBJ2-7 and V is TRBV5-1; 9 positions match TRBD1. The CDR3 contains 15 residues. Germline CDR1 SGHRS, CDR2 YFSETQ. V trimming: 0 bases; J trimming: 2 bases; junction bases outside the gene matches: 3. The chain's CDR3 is CASSLGDRAPYEQYF. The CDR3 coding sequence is TGCGCCAGCAGCTTGGGGGACAGGGCCCCCTACGAGCAGTACTTC. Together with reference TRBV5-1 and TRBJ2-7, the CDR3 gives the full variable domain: KAGVTQTPRYLIKTRGQQVTLSCSPISGHRSVSWYQQTPGQGLQFLFEYFSETQRNKGNFPGRFSGRQFSNSRSEMNVSTLELGDSALYLCASSLGDRAPYEQYFGPGTRLTVT.

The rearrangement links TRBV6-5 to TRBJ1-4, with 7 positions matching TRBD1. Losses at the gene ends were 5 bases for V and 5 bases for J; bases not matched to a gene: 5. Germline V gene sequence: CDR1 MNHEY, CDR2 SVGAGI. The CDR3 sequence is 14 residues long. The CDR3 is CASSTGTENEKLFF. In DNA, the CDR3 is TGTGCCAGCAGTACCGGGACAGAGAATGAAAAACTGTTTTTT.

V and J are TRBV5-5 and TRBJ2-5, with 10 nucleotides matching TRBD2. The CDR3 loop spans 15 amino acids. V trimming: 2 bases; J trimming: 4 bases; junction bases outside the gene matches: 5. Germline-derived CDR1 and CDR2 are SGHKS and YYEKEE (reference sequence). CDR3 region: CASSFSGGAGETQYF. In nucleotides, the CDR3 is TGTGCCAGCAGCTTCAGCGGGGGGGCCGGAGAGACCCAGTACTTC.

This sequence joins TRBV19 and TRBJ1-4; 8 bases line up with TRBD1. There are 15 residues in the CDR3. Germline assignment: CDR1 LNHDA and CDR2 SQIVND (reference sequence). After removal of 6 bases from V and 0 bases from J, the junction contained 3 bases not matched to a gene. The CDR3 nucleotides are TGTGCCAGTAGGGACAGGGACCCAACTAATGAAAAACTGTTTTTT. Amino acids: CASRDRDPTNEKLFF.

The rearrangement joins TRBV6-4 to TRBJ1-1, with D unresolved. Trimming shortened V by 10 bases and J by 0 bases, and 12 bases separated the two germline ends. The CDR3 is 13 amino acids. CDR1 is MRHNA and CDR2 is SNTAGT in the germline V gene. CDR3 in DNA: TGTGCCACCAATCCAGGTTTGAACACTGAAGCTTTCTTT. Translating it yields CATNPGLNTEAFF.

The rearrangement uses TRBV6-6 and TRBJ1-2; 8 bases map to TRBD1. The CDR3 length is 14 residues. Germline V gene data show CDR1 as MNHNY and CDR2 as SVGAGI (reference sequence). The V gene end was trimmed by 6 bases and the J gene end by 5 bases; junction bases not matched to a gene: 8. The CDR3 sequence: CASRKQGEGYGYTF. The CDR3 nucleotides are TGTGCCAGCAGAAAACAGGGGGAAGGGTATGGCTACACCTTC.

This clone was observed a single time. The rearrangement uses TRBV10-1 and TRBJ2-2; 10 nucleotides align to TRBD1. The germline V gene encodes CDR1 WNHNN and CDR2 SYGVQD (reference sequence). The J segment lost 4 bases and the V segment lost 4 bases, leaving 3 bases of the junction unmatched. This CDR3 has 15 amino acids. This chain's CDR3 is CASSGGTGVTGELFF. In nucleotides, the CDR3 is TGCGCCAGCAGTGGAGGGACAGGGGTCACCGGGGAGCTGTTTTTT.

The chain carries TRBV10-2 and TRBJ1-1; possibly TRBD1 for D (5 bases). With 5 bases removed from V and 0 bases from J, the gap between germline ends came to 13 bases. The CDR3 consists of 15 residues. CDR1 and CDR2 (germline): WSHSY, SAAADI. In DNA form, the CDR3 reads TGCGCCAGCAGTCCCAGGGAGGGCATGAACACTGAAGCTTTCTTT. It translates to CASSPREGMNTEAFF.

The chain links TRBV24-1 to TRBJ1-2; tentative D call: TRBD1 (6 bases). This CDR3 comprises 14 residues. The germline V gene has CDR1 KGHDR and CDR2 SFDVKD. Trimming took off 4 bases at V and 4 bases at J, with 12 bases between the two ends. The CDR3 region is CATSERTVLYGYTF. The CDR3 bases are TGTGCCACCAGTGAAAGGACAGTCCTCTATGGCTACACCTTC.